These 23 T cell receptor beta chains were sequenced from one sample in a study of shared clonotypes between healthy human individuals. Profiled with immunoSEQ multiplex PCR; TCRdb holds only in-frame clones, not every one. The sample records approximately 1,500,000 clones, roughly 98% being singletons. Sequences were obtained from naive CD4+ T cells sorted from blood. Indicated subset: CD45RA+ positively selected. These receptors were taken from a man aged 25 to 40 in good health.

The rearrangement joins TRBV5-1 to TRBJ2-7, with D perhaps matching TRBD1 or TRBD2 (5 bases each). Germline assignment: CDR1 SGHRS and CDR2 YFSETQ. The CDR3 has 14 residues. With 2 bases removed from V and 3 bases from J, the gap between germline ends came to 12 bases. Written as DNA, the CDR3 is TGCGCCAGCAGCTTACGGGACCAGGGCTACGAGCAGTACTTC. Amino acid sequence: CASSLRDQGYEQYF.

Notes on this clone: The same CDR3 is also encoded by other DNA sequences in this sample. The gene calls are TRBV4-3 and TRBJ1-3; a possible D gene is TRBD1 (5 bases). Looked up from germline, CDR1 is LGHNA and CDR2 is YSLEER. The CDR3 contains 14 residues. V lost 3 bases to trimming and J lost 1 base, with 7 bases between them. The CDR3 loop is CASSQGVSGNTIYF. CDR3 in DNA: TGCGCCAGCAGCCAGGGGGTGTCTGGAAACACCATATATTTT.

The V and J genes are TRBV15 and TRBJ2-7; D unresolved. The germline gives CDR1 LNHNV, CDR2 YYDKDF (reference sequence). The CDR3 is made up of 16 amino acids. Trimming removed 1 base from V and 0 bases from J, with 13 bases in between. The CDR3 bases are TGTGCCACCAGCAGAGGTCTTCCCGGAAGCTCCTACGAGCAGTACTTC. Amino acids: CATSRGLPGSSYEQYF.

V and J are TRBV7-2 and TRBJ2-5; possibly TRBD1 for D (6 bases). This CDR3 comprises 15 residues. Trimming left V 1 base short and J 5 bases short, with 14 bases between. CDR1 SGHTA and CDR2 FQGNSA come from the germline V gene. The CDR3 sequence is CASSLDTGGGETQYF. The CDR3 DNA reads as TGTGCCAGCAGCTTAGACACTGGGGGCGGGGAGACCCAGTACTTC.

This clone showed up just once. One junction end does not reproduce the germline sequence, and a read error may be involved. This chain joins TRBV11-2 and TRBJ2-7; 8 positions agree with TRBD1. The germline V gene encodes CDR1 SGHAT and CDR2 FQNNGV. CDR3 length: 15 amino acids. CDR3 nucleotide sequence: TGTGCCAGCAGCTTGGGGGCAGGGGGCTCCCACGAGCAGTACTTC. Protein sequence: CASSLGAGGSHEQYF.

Comment on this clone: This same CDR3 is encoded by further DNA sequences in the sample. The chain recombines TRBV13 with TRBJ1-3; D gene ambiguous. CDR1 is PRHDT, CDR2 FYEKMQ, per germline (reference sequence). This CDR3 has 12 residues. Trimming left V 2 bases short and J 1 base short, with 0 bases between. CDR3 coding DNA: TGTGCCAGCAGCTTATCTGGAAACACCATATATTTT. Its translation is CASSLSGNTIYF. The variable domain in full, completed from reference TRBV13 and TRBJ1-3, reads AAGVIQSPRHLIKEKRETATLKCYPIPRHDTVYWYQQGPGQDPQFLISFYEKMQSDKGSIPDRFSAQQFSDYHSELNMSSLELGDSALYFCASSLSGNTIYFGEGSWLTVV.

The chain has TRBV29-1 and TRBJ2-1; no clear D. The germline CDR1 and CDR2 sequences are SQVTM and ANQGSEA. Between the trimmed V and J ends, which lost 4 bases and 9 bases, there was a span of 7 bases. The CDR3 runs to 10 residues. As DNA, the CDR3 is TGCAGCGTTGCGGTTGGTGAGCAGTTCTTC. It is translated as CSVAVGEQFF.

The V and J genes are TRBV14 and TRBJ2-7; D may be TRBD1 (5 bases). The CDR3 is 14 amino acids. From germline, CDR1 is SGHDN and CDR2 FVKESK. The V gene lost 1 base and the J gene lost 7 bases, with 14 bases spanning the gap. In nucleotides, the CDR3 is TGTGCCAGCAGCCAAGGGGTAGGGGCCTGGGAGCAGTACTTC. It translates to CASSQGVGAWEQYF.

The V call is TRBV5-1, the J call TRBJ2-6; maybe TRBD2 (5 bases). The germline V gene has CDR1 SGHRS and CDR2 YFSETQ. The CDR3 loop spans 15 amino acids. V lost 5 bases to trimming and J lost 2 bases, with 11 bases between them. CDR3 bases: TGCGCCAGCAGTGAATTGGGAGCTGGGGCCAACGTCCTGACTTTC. This encodes CASSELGAGANVLTF. Full variable domain (rest looked up from reference TRBV5-1 and TRBJ2-6): KAGVTQTPRYLIKTRGQQVTLSCSPISGHRSVSWYQQTPGQGLQFLFEYFSETQRNKGNFPGRFSGRQFSNSRSEMNVSTLELGDSALYLCASSELGAGANVLTFGAGSRLTVL.

This chain uses TRBV10-3 with TRBJ1-3; D is unclear. Trimming shortened V by 4 bases and J by 0 bases, and 10 bases separated the two germline ends. Germline CDR1 and CDR2: ENHRY and SYGVKD. There are 15 residues in the CDR3. CDR3 coding DNA: TGTGCCATCAGTGGACCCCAATACTCTGGAAACACCATATATTTT. It yields the protein CAISGPQYSGNTIYF.

For this clone: The same CDR3 can be traced to other DNA sequences in this sample. The chain combines TRBV18 with TRBJ2-2; 8 bases match TRBD1. The V segment lost 3 bases and the J segment 5 bases; nucleotides outside the gene matches: 2. This CDR3 is 14 amino acids long. Germline V gives CDR1 KGHSH, CDR2 LQKENI. The CDR3 DNA sequence: TGTGCCAGCTCACCGGACAGGGTGACCGGGGAGCTGTTTTTT. It yields the protein CASSPDRVTGELFF.

The gene calls are TRBV30 and TRBJ1-5; maybe TRBD1 (5 bases). V lost 4 bases and J lost 6, with 13 bases in between. Germline V gene lookup returns CDR1 GTSNPN and CDR2 SVGIG (reference sequence). The length of the CDR3 is 13 residues. CDR3 protein: CAWTRGEGQPQHF. DNA of the CDR3: TGTGCCTGGACGCGGGGGGAAGGTCAGCCCCAGCATTTT. The full variable domain, its missing parts supplied by reference TRBV30 and TRBJ1-5, is SQTIHQWPATLVQPVGSPLSLECTVEGTSNPNLYWYRQAAGRGLQLLFYSVGIGQISSEVPQNLSASRPQDRQFILSSKKLLLSDSGFYLCAWTRGEGQPQHFGDGTRLSIL.

The genes are TRBV28 and TRBJ1-4; the match to TRBD1 covers 7 bases. Germline CDR1 and CDR2: MDHEN and SYDVKM. V trimming: 5 bases; J trimming: 5 bases; junction bases outside the gene matches: 5. The CDR3 is 14 residues long. CDR3 coding DNA: TGTGCCAGCAGTCGGGACAGACTAAATGAAAAACTGTTTTTT. It encodes CASSRDRLNEKLFF.

The rearrangement uses TRBV27 and TRBJ2-2, with D uncertain. This CDR3 spans 12 amino acids. V was trimmed by 5 bases and J by 8 bases, leaving 9 bases between them. Germline CDR1 is MNHEY and CDR2 is SMNVEV (reference sequence). CDR3 protein: CASSDPPGELFF. DNA for the CDR3: TGTGCCAGCAGTGACCCACCAGGGGAGCTGTTTTTT.

Notes on this clone: This sample also contains other DNA sequences that code for the same CDR3. This chain connects TRBV5-1 to TRBJ2-3, with a weak D call TRBD1 (6 bases). V lost 4 bases to trimming and J lost 2 bases, with 11 bases between them. CDR1 is SGHRS, CDR2 YFSETQ, per germline. The CDR3 contains 14 residues. The CDR3 is CASSPGTYTDTQYF. CDR3 DNA: TGCGCCAGCAGCCCAGGGACATACACAGATACGCAGTATTTT.

The CDR3 DNA reads TGCGCCAGCAGACGGGACTCCCTAGGGGATGGCTACACCTTC. This sequence encodes CASRRDSLGDGYTF. The rearrangement links TRBV5-1 to TRBJ1-2, with a possible D match to TRBD1 (5 bases). The CDR3 has 14 residues. V gave up 5 bases and J gave up 6 bases, with 17 bases separating them. From germline, CDR1 is SGHRS and CDR2 YFSETQ.

A note on this clone: The same CDR3 is also encoded by other DNA sequences in this sample. The chain uses TRBV18 and TRBJ1-2, with 7 bases fitting TRBD1. The junction had 2 bases not matched to a gene; V was cut back by 6 bases and J by 1 base. CDR1 KGHSH and CDR2 LQKENI come from the germline V gene. CDR3 size: 13 residues. CDR3 nucleotides: TGTGCCAGCTCGCGGGACAGTAACTATGGCTACACCTTC. Its translation is CASSRDSNYGYTF.

The rearrangement uses TRBV7-2 and TRBJ2-1; no clear D gene. From germline, CDR1 is SGHTA and CDR2 FQGNSA. Trimming pared 3 bases from V and 10 bases from J, leaving 13 bases between. This CDR3 comprises 13 residues. The CDR3 sequence: CASSFRPTVEQFF. As DNA, the CDR3 is TGTGCCAGCAGCTTCCGACCCACCGTCGAGCAGTTCTTC.

The genes are TRBV7-9 and TRBJ1-1; D not resolved. Trimming left V 3 bases short and J 3 bases short, with 8 bases between. CDR3 length: 13 residues. Germline lookup yields CDR1 SEHNR and CDR2 FQNEAQ (reference sequence). In DNA form, the CDR3 reads TGTGCCAGCAGCTTCGAGGCTGACACTGAAGCTTTCTTT. It is translated as CASSFEADTEAFF.

The chain is built from TRBV29-1 and TRBJ2-1; tentatively, D is TRBD1 (5 bases). Germline loops: CDR1 SQVTM, CDR2 ANQGSEA. Trimming left V 6 bases short and J 12 bases short, with 15 bases between. The CDR3 totals 11 residues. CDR3 sequence reads: CSVGKGIGQFF. The CDR3 DNA reads TGCAGCGTCGGAAAGGGGATTGGGCAGTTCTTC.

The chain links TRBV29-1 to TRBJ1-1, with 7 nucleotides matching TRBD1. The CDR3 extends over 14 amino acids. V was clipped by 4 bases and J by 3 bases; unmatched bases: 8. Per the germline V gene, CDR1 is SQVTM and CDR2 is ANQGSEA. The DNA for the CDR3 is TGCAGCGTTGCTCGACAGGGATGGGACACTGAAGCTTTCTTT. Residues: CSVARQGWDTEAFF.

This chain connects TRBV7-9 to TRBJ2-2; D uncertain. The CDR3 length is 8 residues. Germline CDR1 SEHNR, CDR2 FQNEAQ (reference sequence). The CDR3 bases are TGTTCCACCGGGGAGCTGTTTTTT. Residues: CSTGELFF. The full variable domain, rest sourced from reference TRBV7-9 and TRBJ2-2, is DTGVSQNPRHKITKRGQNVTFRCDPISEHNRLYWYRQTLGQGPEFLTYFQNEAQLEKSRLLSDRFSAERPKGSFSTLEIQRTEQGDSAMYLCSTGELFFGEGSRLTVL.

The rearrangement joins TRBV5-6 to TRBJ2-3; TRBD1 agrees at 8 bases. The length of the CDR3 is 16 residues. V lost 4 bases, J lost 1 base, and 8 bases stayed unmatched. Germline V lookup: CDR1 SGHDT, CDR2 YYEEEE. CDR3 nucleotides: TGTGCCAGCAGCCTGAGGATGACAGGGGGCACAGATACGCAGTATTTT. It is translated as CASSLRMTGGTDTQYF.